These 26 T cell receptor beta chains came from one sample sequenced in a study of blood T cell repertoires in COVID-19. The method was immunoSEQ multiplex PCR; TCRdb's version includes in-frame clones alone and lacks a portion of them. Of 10,000 to 15,000 clones in the sample, around four fifths were seen once. The specimen was peripheral blood. All receptors derive from a human donor in a cohort sampled during active COVID-19.

J is TRBJ1-1 and V is TRBV27; the D is unclear. The CDR3 totals 13 residues. Deletions cut 10 bases from V and 6 bases from J, with 18 bases between. Germline-derived CDR1 and CDR2 are MNHEY and SMNVEV (reference sequence). CDR3 in amino acids: CATKSSSFSEAFF. The CDR3, as DNA: TGTGCCACCAAGTCCAGTAGCTTCTCTGAAGCTTTCTTT.

V is TRBV2 and J is TRBJ1-1, with D possibly matching TRBD1 (6 bases). The V end lost 6 bases, the J end lost 4 bases, and 21 bases lay between the germline ends. This CDR3 comprises 16 residues. Per the germline V gene, CDR1 is SNHLY and CDR2 is FYNNEI. Here the CDR3 DNA reads TGTGCCAGCAGCGGCGAAAGGGTGGGGGCAGGCACTGAAGCTTTCTTT. It translates to CASSGERVGAGTEAFF.

The chain uses TRBV7-2 and TRBJ1-3; the D is unclear. The CDR3 contains 13 residues. Germline CDR1 is SGHTA and CDR2 is FQGNSA. Trimming removed 2 bases at V and 8 bases at J, with 10 bases between. CDR3 loop: CASSLLVLDTIYF. The CDR3 DNA follows: TGTGCCAGCAGCTTATTGGTTTTAGACACCATATATTTT.

This rearrangement joins TRBV13 to TRBJ1-1; no reliable D call. The V gene lost 6 bases and the J gene lost 5 bases, with 16 bases spanning the gap. Germline V lookup: CDR1 PRHDT, CDR2 FYEKMQ (reference sequence). This CDR3 has 14 amino acids. The CDR3 DNA reads TGTGCCAGCAGTCAGTCTTTGAGCGGTACTGAAGCTTTCTTT. Encoded protein: CASSQSLSGTEAFF.

The rearrangement links TRBV18 to TRBJ1-6, with 7 bases lining up with TRBD1. The trim removed 4 bases at V and 5 bases at J, leaving 2 bases unmatched. Germline V gene sequence: CDR1 KGHSH, CDR2 LQKENI. The CDR3 sequence is 14 residues long. CDR3 in DNA: TGTGCCAGCTCACGGGACAGTAATAATTCACCCCTCCACTTT. Protein product: CASSRDSNNSPLHF.

This chain joins TRBV5-8 and TRBJ1-5; no clear D gene. V was trimmed by 3 bases and J by 3 bases, leaving 19 bases between them. Per the germline V gene, CDR1 is SGHTS and CDR2 is YDEGEE. This CDR3 is 17 amino acids long. CDR3 in amino acids: CASSSRRGSGLNQPQHF. CDR3 in DNA: TGTGCCAGCAGCTCCAGACGGGGAAGCGGACTCAATCAGCCCCAGCATTTT.

The V and J genes are TRBV27 and TRBJ2-3, with a possible D match to TRBD2 (6 bases). Per germline, CDR1 MNHEY and CDR2 SMNVEV (reference sequence). V shed 2 bases and J shed 5 bases, with 14 bases lying between them. The CDR3 contains 15 residues. The CDR3 reads CASSLVRGAKDTQYF. The CDR3 DNA sequence: TGTGCCAGCAGTTTAGTGCGGGGTGCTAAAGATACGCAGTATTTT.

By its share, this clone is medium-sized. The rearrangement links TRBV27 to TRBJ1-2; no firm D call. The CDR3 loop spans 16 amino acids. Germline CDR1 MNHEY, CDR2 SMNVEV (reference sequence). V was shortened by 5 bases and J by 3 bases, with 19 bases between the two germline ends. The CDR3 region has the DNA TGTGCCAGCAGTCAGACTAGACGGGCTGGGGACTATGGCTACACCTTC. Translated: CASSQTRRAGDYGYTF.

This clone turned up a few times. The V and J genes are TRBV5-8 and TRBJ2-7; 8 nucleotides align to TRBD1. J was trimmed by 3 bases and V by 1 base; bases with no gene match: 3. Germline V gene lookup returns CDR1 SGHTS and CDR2 YDEGEE. The CDR3 contains 14 residues. The CDR3 protein is CASSLQGAIYEQYF. The CDR3 DNA sequence: TGTGCCAGCAGCTTGCAGGGGGCAATCTACGAGCAGTACTTC.

The rearrangement joins TRBV19 to TRBJ2-7; 8 bases match TRBD1. This CDR3 region has 13 residues. Germline V gene sequence: CDR1 LNHDA, CDR2 SQIVND (reference sequence). J lost 2 bases, V lost 5 bases, and 2 bases had no gene match. The CDR3 is CASSWGQAYEQYF. In nucleotides, the CDR3 is TGTGCCAGTAGTTGGGGACAGGCCTACGAGCAGTACTTC.

This chain uses TRBV5-8 with TRBJ1-6; 8 positions agree with TRBD1. With V trimmed by 5 bases and J by 10 bases, 11 bases remained unmatched. CDR1 and CDR2 from the germline V gene are SGHTS and YDEGEE. The CDR3 runs to 15 residues. The CDR3 region has the DNA TGTGCCAGCAGACAAACCGGGACAGGAAGGTCACCCCTCCACTTT. This sequence encodes CASRQTGTGRSPLHF. The variable domain in full, completed from reference TRBV5-8 and TRBJ1-6, reads EAGVTQSPTHLIKTRGQQATLRCSPISGHTSVYWYQQALGLGLQFLLWYDEGEERNRGNFPPRFSGRQFPNYSSELNVNALELEDSALYLCASRQTGTGRSPLHFGNGTRLTVT.

The V gene is TRBV4-2, the J gene TRBJ2-1, with D maybe TRBD2 (7 bases). V was clipped by 0 bases and J by 7 bases, with 16 bases between them. CDR1 LGHNA and CDR2 YNFKEQ come from the germline V gene. CDR3 length: 16 residues. The CDR3 DNA follows: TGTGCCAGCAGCCAAGATTTGGGGGGGGCGGGGAATGAGCAGTTCTTC. It encodes CASSQDLGGAGNEQFF.

This chain connects TRBV5-4 to TRBJ2-7, with 8 positions matching TRBD2. Germline V gene lookup returns CDR1 SGHNT and CDR2 YYREEE (reference sequence). The CDR3 consists of 16 residues. Germline trimming cut 0 bases from V and 3 bases from J; bases unmatched to any gene: 8. This CDR3 reads CASSLGGGTPRYEQYF. CDR3 DNA sequence: TGTGCCAGCAGCTTGGGCGGGGGGACCCCTCGCTACGAGCAGTACTTC.

In its sample, this clone was seen once. The chain recombines TRBV5-5 with TRBJ2-7; TRBD2 agrees at 7 bases. CDR3 size: 16 residues. V lost 2 bases, J lost 4 bases, and 12 bases stayed unmatched. In germline, CDR1 is SGHKS, CDR2 YYEKEE (reference sequence). The CDR3 DNA is TGTGCCAGCAGCTTTAAGGCGGACGGGGGGTCTTACGAGCAGTACTTC. Residues: CASSFKADGGSYEQYF.

The chain's CDR3 is CASSTGGGGGYTF. CDR3 nucleotide sequence: TGTGCCAGCTCGACAGGGGGCGGAGGTGGCTACACCTTC. This chain connects TRBV18 to TRBJ1-2; 10 nucleotides line up with TRBD1. CDR1 and CDR2 from the germline V gene are KGHSH and LQKENI. The V and J ends lost 6 bases and 7 bases, in that order; junction bases with no gene match: 5. The CDR3 extends over 13 amino acids.

The rearrangement joins TRBV7-8 to TRBJ2-1, with TRBD1 matching over 9 bases. The J segment lost 9 bases and the V segment lost 5 bases, leaving 5 bases of the junction unmatched. The CDR3 contains 13 residues. Looked up from germline, CDR1 is SGHVS and CDR2 is FQNEAQ. The CDR3 loop reads CASSPTGGTEQFF. The DNA for the CDR3 is TGTGCCAGCAGCCCCACAGGGGGCACTGAGCAGTTCTTC.

V usage is TRBV19 and J usage is TRBJ2-2; 11 bases match TRBD1. The CDR3 is 14 amino acids. Germline V CDR1 and CDR2: LNHDA, SQIVND (reference sequence). J was trimmed by 7 bases and V by 7 bases; bases with no gene match: 5. Written as DNA, the CDR3 is TGTGCCAGTATGGACAGGGGGCGCGGCGGGGAGCTGTTTTTT. It yields the protein CASMDRGRGGELFF.

This chain links TRBV5-1 with TRBJ2-5, with 7 bases fitting TRBD2. CDR1 is SGHRS, CDR2 YFSETQ, per germline. The CDR3 contains 16 residues. J lost 6 bases, V lost 1 base, and 12 bases had no gene match. The CDR3: CASSLLSSGDGKTQYF. In DNA, the CDR3 is TGCGCCAGCAGCTTGTTGTCCAGCGGGGATGGTAAGACCCAGTACTTC.

The rearrangement uses TRBV6-6 and TRBJ1-1, with 9 bases identical to TRBD1. The CDR3 has 14 amino acids. Germline-derived CDR1 and CDR2 are MNHNY and SVGAGI (reference sequence). The trim removed 7 bases at V and 6 bases at J, leaving 9 bases unmatched. CDR3 coding DNA: TGTGCCAGCATCCCGGGACAGGGTAGACCTGAAGCTTTCTTT. Translation gives CASIPGQGRPEAFF.

The chain uses TRBV11-2 and TRBJ2-7; 11 positions match TRBD2. After removal of 4 bases from V and 4 bases from J, the junction contained 9 bases not matched to a gene. This CDR3 has 16 residues. CDR1 and CDR2 (germline): SGHAT, FQNNGV. DNA of the CDR3: TGTGCCAGCAGCTCCGTAGCGGGGGGGGATAAGTACGAGCAGTACTTC. It encodes CASSSVAGGDKYEQYF.

The gene calls are TRBV11-1 and TRBJ1-2, with TRBD1 matching over 8 bases. CDR3 length: 15 amino acids. Trimming cost V 4 bases and J 6 bases; bases outside gene matches: 10. Looked up from germline, CDR1 is SGHAT and CDR2 is FQDESV (reference sequence). For the CDR3, the DNA is TGTGCCAGCAGCTCTCGACAGGGGAGCGTGGATGGCTACACCTTC. This codes for CASSSRQGSVDGYTF.

This chain links TRBV19 with TRBJ2-1; a possible D gene is TRBD2 (6 bases). CDR3 length: 16 residues. Trimming shortened V by 4 bases and J by 0 bases, and 13 bases separated the two germline ends. CDR1 LNHDA and CDR2 SQIVND come from the germline V gene (reference sequence). CDR3 sequence (DNA): TGTGCCAGTAGTACCTTCGGGGGTAGCTCCTACAATGAGCAGTTCTTC. It translates to CASSTFGGSSYNEQFF.

This clone has just a few counts. The chain employs TRBV19 and TRBJ1-4; 9 nucleotides match TRBD1. CDR1 is LNHDA, CDR2 SQIVND, per germline (reference sequence). Trimming at V came to 7 bases and at J to 10 bases, leaving 7 bases not matched to a gene. The CDR3 spans 13 residues. Here the CDR3 reads CASTGTGSAKLFF. The CDR3 coding sequence is TGTGCCAGTACCGGGACAGGGTCCGCAAAACTGTTTTTT.

This clone was recorded only once. The chain employs TRBV27 and TRBJ2-5; 7 bases are shared with TRBD1. Per germline, CDR1 MNHEY and CDR2 SMNVEV (reference sequence). The CDR3 runs 13 residues. V lost 3 bases, J lost 4 bases, and 2 bases stayed unmatched. CDR3 coding DNA: TGTGCCAGCAGTTTGACAGGGATAGAGACCCAGTACTTC. Protein: CASSLTGIETQYF.

This clone was detected only once. The chain links TRBV6-1 to TRBJ2-4; D is perhaps TRBD1 (6 bases). This CDR3 is built from 16 residues. Germline V CDR1 and CDR2: MNHNS, SASEGT. V was pared by 3 bases and J by 1 base, with 13 bases between. CDR3 DNA sequence: TGTGCCAGCAGTGACTACAGGGAAGGGGCCAAAAACATTCAGTACTTC. This sequence encodes CASSDYREGAKNIQYF.

The chain recombines TRBV3-1 (or the pseudogene TRBV3-2) with TRBJ1-2, with TRBD1 as a possible D gene (6 bases). Germline CDR1 LGHDT, CDR2 YNNKEL (reference sequence). The CDR3 loop spans 14 amino acids. The V end was cut by 4 bases, the J end by 7 bases, with 16 bases between. DNA of the CDR3: TGTGCCAGCAGCCTCAGGGGATTGTTGAGTGGCTACACCTTC. Its translation: CASSLRGLLSGYTF.